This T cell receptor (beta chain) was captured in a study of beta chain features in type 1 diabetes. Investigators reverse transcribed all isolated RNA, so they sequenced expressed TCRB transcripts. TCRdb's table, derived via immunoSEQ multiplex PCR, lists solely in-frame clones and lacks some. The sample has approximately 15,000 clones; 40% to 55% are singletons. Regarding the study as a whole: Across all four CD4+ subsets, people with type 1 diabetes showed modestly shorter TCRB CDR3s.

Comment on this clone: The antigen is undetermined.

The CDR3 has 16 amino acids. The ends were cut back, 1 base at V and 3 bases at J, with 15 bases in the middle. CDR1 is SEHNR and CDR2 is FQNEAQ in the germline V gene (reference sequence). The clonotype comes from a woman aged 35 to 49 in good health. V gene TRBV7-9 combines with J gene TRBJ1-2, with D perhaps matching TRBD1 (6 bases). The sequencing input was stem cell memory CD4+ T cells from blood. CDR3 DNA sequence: TGTGCCAGCAGCTTAGAGGGGTGGGGGCAGGACTATGGCTACACCTTC. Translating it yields CASSLEGWGQDYGYTF.